This T cell receptor (beta chain) was recorded in a study of blood T cell repertoires in COVID-19. Study background: Spain, Italy and the United States supplied samples that represented acute and convalescent COVID-19. From T cells, B-cell-depleted T cells, or PBMCs came the material, which was cDNA or gDNA.

The sample holds one count of this clone. The CDR3 length is 15 residues. V trimming: 2 bases; J trimming: 2 bases; junction bases outside the gene matches: 6. Per germline, CDR1 SGHRS and CDR2 YFSETQ. In the original analysis: Reference gene primers were amplified, and this amplification served to estimate nucleated cell counts. TCRdb keeps only in-frame clones here, not all; method: immunoSEQ multiplex PCR. D and trimming were read from the DNA, whereas the V and J calls and clone size are those reported in that table. This table holds roughly 380,000 clones, approximately 81% found once. V gene TRBV5-1 combines with J gene TRBJ2-5, with 7 bases that match TRBD1. The TCR originated in a woman aged 18-29 years with acute or convalescent COVID-19. Source material: peripheral blood. CDR3 residues: CASSFAGTAQETQYF. In nucleotides, the CDR3 is TGCGCCAGCAGCTTCGCCGGGACAGCTCAAGAGACCCAGTACTTC.